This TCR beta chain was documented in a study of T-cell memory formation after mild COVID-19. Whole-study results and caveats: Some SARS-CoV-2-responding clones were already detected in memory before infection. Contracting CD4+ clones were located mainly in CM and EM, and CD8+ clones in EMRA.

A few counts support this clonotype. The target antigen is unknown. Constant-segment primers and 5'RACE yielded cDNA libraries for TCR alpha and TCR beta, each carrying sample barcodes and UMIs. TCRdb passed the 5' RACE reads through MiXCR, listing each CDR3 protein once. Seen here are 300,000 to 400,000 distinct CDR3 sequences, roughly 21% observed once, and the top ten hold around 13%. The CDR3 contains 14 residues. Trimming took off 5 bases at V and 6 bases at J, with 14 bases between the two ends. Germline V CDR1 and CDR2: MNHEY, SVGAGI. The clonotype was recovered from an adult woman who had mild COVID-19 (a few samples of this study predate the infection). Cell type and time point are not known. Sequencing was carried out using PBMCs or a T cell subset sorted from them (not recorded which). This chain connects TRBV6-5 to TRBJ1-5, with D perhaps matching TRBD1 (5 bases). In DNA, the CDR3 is TGTGCCAGCAGTCGCGGCAGGGATAGTCAGCCCCAGCATTTT. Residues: CASSRGRDSQPQHF.